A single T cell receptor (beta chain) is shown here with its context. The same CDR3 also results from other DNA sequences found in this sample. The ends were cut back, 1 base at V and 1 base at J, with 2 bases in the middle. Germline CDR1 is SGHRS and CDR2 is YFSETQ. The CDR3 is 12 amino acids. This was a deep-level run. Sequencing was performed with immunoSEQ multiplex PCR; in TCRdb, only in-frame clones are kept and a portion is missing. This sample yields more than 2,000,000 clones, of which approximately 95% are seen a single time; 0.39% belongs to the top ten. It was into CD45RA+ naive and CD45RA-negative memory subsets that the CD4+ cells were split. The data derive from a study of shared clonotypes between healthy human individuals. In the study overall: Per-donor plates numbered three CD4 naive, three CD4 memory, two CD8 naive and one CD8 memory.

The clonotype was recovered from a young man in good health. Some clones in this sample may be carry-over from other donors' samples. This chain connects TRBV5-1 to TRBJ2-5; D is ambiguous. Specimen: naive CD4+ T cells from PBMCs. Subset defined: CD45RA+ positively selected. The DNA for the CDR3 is TGCGCCAGCAGCTTGTCCCAAGAGACCCAGTACTTC. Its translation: CASSLSQETQYF.